This TCR delta chain was found in a study of gamma-delta chains in newborns, infants, children. Study-level background: Innate gammadelta T cells reportedly expand polyclonally right after birth, driven by microbial exposure, per the title.

TCRdb re-identified clones in the reads via CATT. The data contain 3,000 to 3,500 delta-chain clones, 0.25% to 0.35% of them singletons. The CDR3 extends over 16 amino acids. The V gene's germline CDR1 is GEAIGNYY and CDR2 EKD. Losses at the gene ends were 5 bases for V and 0 bases for J; bases not matched to a gene: 2. With regard to this clone: TCRdb's protein, taken from a much larger clone, differs from this DNA's translation at residue 4, likely owing to a read error; the protein displayed comes from the DNA.

Sequenced sample: blood. This chain connects TRDV2 to TRDJ3; 8 bases agree with TRDD3. Because TCRdb records no J gene, it was assigned here through a match of the DNA to germline. The origin of this receptor is a child who was a newborn, infant or young child, either healthy, febrile or measles-vaccinated (not recorded which). The CDR3 bases are TGTGCCTGTGGCGGGGGATACTCCTGGGACACCCGACAGATGTTTTTC. Protein: CACGGGYSWDTRQMFF.